The clone carrying this T cell receptor beta chain has a handful of counts. As yet, its antigen is unknown. This sample stems from a study of beta chain features in type 1 diabetes. The overall study: Age, gender, cell numbers and subset yield matched between patients and controls.

V was shortened by 4 bases and J by 4 bases, with 12 bases between the two germline ends. Germline CDR1 is SGHNT and CDR2 is YYREEE (reference sequence). CDR3 length: 13 amino acids. As every portion of the isolated RNA was reverse transcribed, the sequencing read expressed TCRB transcripts. Naive, central memory and regulatory T cell samples averaged around 3.3 million reads. The data were produced by immunoSEQ multiplex PCR, yet TCRdb's version contains in-frame clones alone and is incomplete. The table lists 300,000 to 450,000 clones, 10% to 15% of them singletons, with approximately 0.015% in the top ten. Sorting based on CD45RO/CCR7/CD25/CD127/CD95/CD27 separated CD4+ naive, central memory, regulatory and stem cell-like memory cells. Study observations and caveats: Cells that show high TCR expression could be over-represented by cDNA sequencing.

The rearrangement links TRBV5-4 to TRBJ2-7, with D unresolved. Sequenced input: naive CD4+ T cells from blood. The clonotype was recovered from a young man in good health. CDR3 nucleotides: TGTGCCAGCAGCGTTGCCGTTACATACGAGCAGTACTTC. Encoded protein: CASSVAVTYEQYF.